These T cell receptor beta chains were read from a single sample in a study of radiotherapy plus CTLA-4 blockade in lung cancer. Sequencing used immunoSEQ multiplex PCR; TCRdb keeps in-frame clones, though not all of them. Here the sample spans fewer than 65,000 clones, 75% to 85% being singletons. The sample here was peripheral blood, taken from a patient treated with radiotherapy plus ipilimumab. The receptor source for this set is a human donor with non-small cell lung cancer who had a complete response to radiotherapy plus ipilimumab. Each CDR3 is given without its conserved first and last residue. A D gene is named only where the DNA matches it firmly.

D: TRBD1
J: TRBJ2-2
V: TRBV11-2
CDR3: ASSYAEGAGGELF

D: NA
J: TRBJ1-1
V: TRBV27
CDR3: ASSSRTRNTEAF

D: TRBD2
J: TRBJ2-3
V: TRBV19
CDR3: ASSMGGLGTDTQY

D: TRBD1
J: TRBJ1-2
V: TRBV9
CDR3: ASSVSRHRGLDYGYT

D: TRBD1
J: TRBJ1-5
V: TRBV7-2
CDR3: ASSFRDSPNQPQH

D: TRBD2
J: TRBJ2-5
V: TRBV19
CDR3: ASSILYSAGGQETQY

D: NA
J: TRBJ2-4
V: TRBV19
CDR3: ASSMRGGSPLAKNIQY

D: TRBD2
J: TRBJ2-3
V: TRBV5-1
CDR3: ASSWSQYRLAGAVGDTQY

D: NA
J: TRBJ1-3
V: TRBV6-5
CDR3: ASTRGPGSSTIY

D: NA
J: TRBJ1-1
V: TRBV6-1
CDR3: AGLRTGRDTEAF

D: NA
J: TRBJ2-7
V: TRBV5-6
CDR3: ASSLGHPTYEQY

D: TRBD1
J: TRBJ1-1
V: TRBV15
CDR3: ATKRDRGVVF

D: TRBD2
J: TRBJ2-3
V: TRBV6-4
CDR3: ASSDGAGGADTQY

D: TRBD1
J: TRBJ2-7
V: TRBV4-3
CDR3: ASSQVYGTGFYEQY

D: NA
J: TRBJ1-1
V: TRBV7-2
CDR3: ASSLRQNTEAF

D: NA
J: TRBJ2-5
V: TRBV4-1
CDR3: ASSQGQIQETQY

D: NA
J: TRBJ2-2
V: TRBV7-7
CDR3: ASSLGLNTGELF

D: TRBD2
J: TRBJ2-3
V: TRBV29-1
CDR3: SVEGLAGRDTQY

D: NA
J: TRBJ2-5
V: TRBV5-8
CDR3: ASRITGTGLQETQY

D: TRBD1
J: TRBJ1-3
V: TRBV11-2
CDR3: ASSFRTGSNTIY

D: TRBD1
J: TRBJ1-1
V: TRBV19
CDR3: ASSWGQSQAF

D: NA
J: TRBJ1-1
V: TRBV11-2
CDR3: ASSLGSFSTEAF

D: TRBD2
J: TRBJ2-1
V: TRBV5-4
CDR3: ASSPGLAGGYNEQF

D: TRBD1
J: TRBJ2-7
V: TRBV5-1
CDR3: ASSQGQGSSYEQY

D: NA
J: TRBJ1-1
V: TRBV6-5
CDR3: ASRPGTLEAF

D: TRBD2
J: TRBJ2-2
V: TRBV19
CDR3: ASSIKRGGFRDTGELF

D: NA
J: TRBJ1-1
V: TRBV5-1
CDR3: ASSSQGVNTEAF

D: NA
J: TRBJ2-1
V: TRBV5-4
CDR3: ASNLDSAYNEQF

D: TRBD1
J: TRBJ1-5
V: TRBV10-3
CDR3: AISAGTDSNQPQH

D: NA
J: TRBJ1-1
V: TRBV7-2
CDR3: ASKDTGWTEAF

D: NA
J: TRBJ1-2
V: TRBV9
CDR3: ASSAGPGGGNYGYT

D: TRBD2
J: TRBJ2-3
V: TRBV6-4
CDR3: ASRGTSGAADTQY

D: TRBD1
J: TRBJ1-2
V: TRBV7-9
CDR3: ASSLTGVGYT

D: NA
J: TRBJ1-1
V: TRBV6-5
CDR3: ASSYKGQLAIEAF

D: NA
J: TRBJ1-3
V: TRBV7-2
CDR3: ASSPRLISGNTIY

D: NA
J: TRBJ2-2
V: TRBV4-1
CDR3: ASSQVLGELF

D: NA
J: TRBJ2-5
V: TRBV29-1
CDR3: SVGSQGHGETQY

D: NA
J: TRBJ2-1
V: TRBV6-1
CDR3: ATQPKILNEQF

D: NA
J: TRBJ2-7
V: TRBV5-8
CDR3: ASSLLRVEQY

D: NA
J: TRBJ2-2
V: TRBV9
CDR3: ASSERLGYTGELF

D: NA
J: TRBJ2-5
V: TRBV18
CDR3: ASSPLPAFQETQY

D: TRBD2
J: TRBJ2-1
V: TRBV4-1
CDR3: ASSQVIAGVGPYNEQF

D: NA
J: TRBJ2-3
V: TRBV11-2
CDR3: ASSLTEGDTQY

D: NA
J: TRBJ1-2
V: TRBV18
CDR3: ASSPNSPGDGYT

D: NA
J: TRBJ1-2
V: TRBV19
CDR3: ASSMDSNYGYT

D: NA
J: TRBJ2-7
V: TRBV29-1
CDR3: SVQTEKDEQY

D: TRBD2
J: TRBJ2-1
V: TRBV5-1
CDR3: ASSATPSGGHNEQF

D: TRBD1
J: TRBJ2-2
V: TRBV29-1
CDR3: SVTGQVYTGELF

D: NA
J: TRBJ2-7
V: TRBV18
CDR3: ASSPPLDRSYEQY

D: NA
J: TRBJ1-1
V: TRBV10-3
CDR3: AISDLGRGRDTEAF

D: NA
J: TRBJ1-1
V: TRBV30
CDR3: AWIRSSRRTSGGAF

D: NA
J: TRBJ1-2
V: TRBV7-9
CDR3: ASSLAPGPAGYT

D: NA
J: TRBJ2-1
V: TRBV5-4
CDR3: ASSKYRVSSYNEQF

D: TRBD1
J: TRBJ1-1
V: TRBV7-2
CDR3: ASSSIRDSEAF

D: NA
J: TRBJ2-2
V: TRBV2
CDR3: ASSELGGNTGELF